Each of the 22 T cell receptor beta chains below was sequenced from the same sample in a study of blood T cell repertoires in COVID-19. The protocol was immunoSEQ multiplex PCR, while the TCRdb copy is restricted to in-frame clones and leaves out a portion. This sample has some 170,000 clones; roughly 80% occur once, and the top ten carry approximately 2.8%. Material: peripheral blood. These receptors all stem from a man in his 70s with acute or convalescent COVID-19.

V gene TRBV6-6 combines with J gene TRBJ2-7, with 7 bases matching TRBD1. The trim removed 7 bases at V and 3 bases at J, leaving 9 bases unmatched. This CDR3 has 14 residues. Germline CDR1 reads MNHNY; CDR2 reads SVGAGI (reference sequence). The CDR3 sequence: CASTGQEVSYEQYF. The CDR3, as DNA: TGTGCCAGCACCGGACAGGAAGTTAGCTACGAGCAGTACTTC.

The rearrangement links TRBV7-6 to TRBJ2-1, with 9 bases lining up with TRBD2. Germline V gene data show CDR1 as SGHVS and CDR2 as FNYEAQ. The CDR3 loop spans 14 amino acids. Germline trimming cut 5 bases from V and 7 bases from J; bases unmatched to any gene: 6. Written as DNA, the CDR3 is TGTGCCAGCAGCCATGCCGGACTAGCGAATGAGCAGTTCTTC. This codes for CASSHAGLANEQFF.

This chain connects TRBV6-5 to TRBJ2-3; 8 bases align to TRBD2. This CDR3 contains 14 residues. The J segment lost 1 base and the V segment lost 5 bases, leaving 2 bases of the junction unmatched. Germline CDR1 reads MNHEY; CDR2 reads SVGAGI. CDR3 coding DNA: TGTGCCAGCAGTCGGACTAGCCGCACAGATACGCAGTATTTT. Its protein product is CASSRTSRTDTQYF.

This clone was counted ten times or more. The rearrangement links TRBV7-9 to TRBJ2-5; possible D gene TRBD2, 7 bases. This CDR3 spans 15 amino acids. Trimming pared 5 bases from V and 4 bases from J, leaving 17 bases between. Germline V CDR1 and CDR2: SEHNR, FQNEAQ (reference sequence). The CDR3 loop is CASSTGTGRGETQYF. CDR3 DNA sequence: TGTGCCAGCAGCACAGGCACAGGGAGGGGAGAGACCCAGTACTTC.

The J gene is TRBJ1-5, the V gene TRBV28; D is perhaps TRBD1 (6 bases). CDR1 is MDHEN and CDR2 is SYDVKM in the germline V gene. The CDR3 loop spans 16 amino acids. Trimming cost V 3 bases and J 5 bases, with 17 bases left between them. The CDR3 nucleotides are TGTGCCAGCAGTTTGGTCGATACGGGGGGGCATCAGCCCCAGCATTTT. Amino acids: CASSLVDTGGHQPQHF. Looking up the rest from reference TRBV28 and TRBJ1-5 gives the full variable domain: DVKVTQSSRYLVKRTGEKVFLECVQDMDHENMFWYRQDPGLGLRLIYFSYDVKMKEKGDIPEGYSVSREKKERFSLILESASTNQTSMYLCASSLVDTGGHQPQHFGDGTRLSIL.

This chain uses TRBV27 with TRBJ2-1; 12 bases align to TRBD2. Germline assignment: CDR1 MNHEY and CDR2 SMNVEV (reference sequence). Losses at the gene ends were 4 bases for V and 4 bases for J; bases not matched to a gene: 2. There are 15 residues in the CDR3. The CDR3 nucleotides read TGTGCCAGCAGTTCTAGCGGGGGGGGATACAATGAGCAGTTCTTC. Its translation: CASSSSGGGYNEQFF.

The chain links TRBV3-1 (or the pseudogene TRBV3-2) to TRBJ2-5, with TRBD2 identical over 7 bases. Germline V gives CDR1 LGHDT, CDR2 YNNKEL (reference sequence). J gave up 2 bases and V 2 bases, and 11 bases lay outside the gene matches. The CDR3 is 17 amino acids. This CDR3 reads CASSQMAGVGVQETQYF. Written as DNA, the CDR3 is TGTGCCAGCAGCCAAATGGCGGGAGTAGGGGTACAAGAGACCCAGTACTTC.

The J gene is TRBJ1-1, the V gene TRBV6-6; TRBD1 aligns across 8 bases. CDR1 is MNHNY, CDR2 SVGAGI, per germline (reference sequence). V dropped 5 bases and J dropped 4; count of bases not matched to a gene: 9. This CDR3 comprises 15 residues. CDR3 coding DNA: TGTGCCAGCAGTAGCCAGGGGGCAGGGGGCACTGAAGCTTTCTTT. Translation gives CASSSQGAGGTEAFF.

The rearrangement joins TRBV5-5 to TRBJ2-7; weak D call: TRBD2 (5 bases). The V end was cut by 0 bases, the J end by 3 bases, with 7 bases between. This CDR3 spans 13 amino acids. Germline lookup yields CDR1 SGHKS and CDR2 YYEKEE (reference sequence). CDR3 sequence reads: CASSLAGYYEQYF. CDR3 DNA sequence: TGTGCCAGCAGCTTGGCGGGGTACTACGAGCAGTACTTC. Full variable domain (missing parts from reference TRBV5-5 and TRBJ2-7): DAGVTQSPTHLIKTRGQQVTLRCSPISGHKSVSWYQQVLGQGPQFIFQYYEKEERGRGNFPDRFSARQFPNYSSELNVNALLLGDSALYLCASSLAGYYEQYFGPGTRLTVT.

The rearrangement joins TRBV6-5 to TRBJ2-2; TRBD2 aligns across 9 bases. Germline-derived CDR1 and CDR2 are MNHEY and SVGAGI. The trim removed 4 bases at V and 6 bases at J, leaving 9 bases unmatched. The CDR3 sequence is 16 residues long. The CDR3 reads CASSSSGTSIPGELFF. The DNA for the CDR3 is TGTGCCAGCAGTTCATCCGGGACTAGCATCCCCGGGGAGCTGTTTTTT.

The gene calls are TRBV5-1 and TRBJ1-2; D ambiguous. The CDR3 has 14 amino acids. Germline V lookup: CDR1 SGHRS, CDR2 YFSETQ. Trimming left V 0 bases short and J 5 bases short, with 11 bases between. CDR3 region: CASSLETLTYGYTF. The CDR3 coding sequence is TGCGCCAGCAGCTTGGAGACTTTAACATATGGCTACACCTTC.

This chain joins TRBV25-1 and TRBJ2-1; 8 nucleotides align to TRBD2. With 1 base clipped from V and 8 bases from J, the junction kept 7 bases outside the gene matches. The CDR3 consists of 15 residues. The V gene's germline CDR1 is MGHDK and CDR2 SYGVNS. Here the CDR3 reads CASSESSAGAYEQFF. The DNA of the CDR3 is TGTGCCAGCAGTGAATCCTCAGCGGGAGCCTATGAGCAGTTCTTC.

In its sample, this clone was seen once. The rearrangement links TRBV6-1 to TRBJ2-3; 7 nucleotides agree with TRBD1. V shed 2 bases and J 6 bases; nucleotides not matched to a gene: 8. CDR1 and CDR2 (germline): MNHNS, SASEGT. The CDR3 contains 15 residues. As DNA, the CDR3 is TGTGCCAGCAGTGAAATAGGGGGCCGCTCCGATACGCAGTATTTT. It codes for CASSEIGGRSDTQYF.

The gene calls are TRBV18 and TRBJ2-2; TRBD2 matches at 12 bases. The germline gives CDR1 KGHSH, CDR2 LQKENI. This CDR3 contains 17 residues. V lost 4 bases to trimming and J lost 0 bases; unmatched junction nucleotides: 3. The CDR3 DNA sequence: TGTGCCAGCTCACTCAGGACTAGCGGGACGAACACCGGGGAGCTGTTTTTT. It is translated as CASSLRTSGTNTGELFF.

The rearrangement joins TRBV6-6 to TRBJ1-6; 8 bases are shared with TRBD1. The CDR3 loop spans 14 amino acids. V gave up 6 bases and J gave up 10 bases; unmatched junction bases: 8. Germline CDR1 and CDR2: MNHNY and SVGAGI (reference sequence). CDR3 nucleotides: TGTGCCAGCAGCGACAGGGGCCGTGGCTCACCCCTCCACTTT. Its protein product is CASSDRGRGSPLHF.

The CDR3 is CASSLTIAGTDTQYF. CDR3 coding DNA: TGTGCCAGCAGTTTAACCATAGCGGGCACAGATACGCAGTATTTT. The V and J genes are TRBV28 and TRBJ2-3; the D gene is possibly TRBD2 (6 bases). Trimming pared 2 bases from V and 1 base from J, leaving 10 bases between. Germline CDR1 MDHEN, CDR2 SYDVKM. The CDR3 contains 15 residues.

This chain uses TRBV28 with TRBJ1-5; 8 bases are shared with TRBD1. The ends lost 5 bases at V and 4 bases at J; junction bases unmatched: 13. Germline assignment: CDR1 MDHEN and CDR2 SYDVKM. The CDR3 runs 17 residues. The CDR3: CASSPLGGTGLNQPQHF. CDR3 sequence (DNA): TGTGCCAGCAGTCCCCTCGGAGGGACAGGTCTTAATCAGCCCCAGCATTTT.

V gene TRBV10-3 combines with J gene TRBJ2-1, with 14 bases that match TRBD2. The CDR3 length is 18 residues. Germline V gene data show CDR1 as ENHRY and CDR2 as SYGVKD. Unmatched junction bases numbered 10, after V lost 3 bases and J lost 6 bases. CDR3 sequence (DNA): TGTGCCATCAGTGAAGCCGGGACTAGCGGGAGTTTTGGCAATGAGCAGTTCTTC. Translating it yields CAISEAGTSGSFGNEQFF.

This clone was seen just once. The chain recombines TRBV19 with TRBJ1-3, with TRBD1 as a possible D gene (5 bases). The CDR3 is 14 residues long. Trimming took 7 bases from V and 0 from J, leaving 10 bases between them. Germline V gene lookup returns CDR1 LNHDA and CDR2 SQIVND (reference sequence). CDR3 DNA: TGTGCCAGTACCCCAGACAGCTCTGGAAACACCATATATTTT. Its translation: CASTPDSSGNTIYF.

V is TRBV19 and J is TRBJ1-4; D uncertain. The length of the CDR3 is 15 residues. Per germline, CDR1 LNHDA and CDR2 SQIVND (reference sequence). The V end was cut by 6 bases, the J end by 5 bases, with 16 bases between. In DNA, the CDR3 is TGTGCCAGTAGGGCACCGGGGTCAGCGAATGAAAAACTGTTTTTT. It specifies CASRAPGSANEKLFF.

The chain carries TRBV5-1 and TRBJ2-3; no reliable D call. Germline values: CDR1 SGHRS, CDR2 YFSETQ. Trimming shortened V by 4 bases and J by 6 bases, and 9 bases separated the two germline ends. This CDR3 is built from 12 residues. CDR3 protein: CASSPEADTQYF. CDR3 nucleotides: TGCGCCAGCAGCCCCGAGGCGGATACGCAGTATTTT.

V and J are TRBV5-1 and TRBJ2-4; 10 bases map to TRBD1. V lost 1 base to trimming and J lost 7 bases; unmatched junction nucleotides: 11. The CDR3 sequence is 17 residues long. Germline V CDR1 and CDR2: SGHRS, YFSETQ. Here the CDR3 DNA reads TGCGCCAGCAGCTTGAAACCCTCGGGACAGGGGTGGAACATTCAGTACTTC. This encodes CASSLKPSGQGWNIQYF.